This entry is about one T cell receptor beta chain. TCRdb passed the 5' RACE reads through MiXCR, listing each CDR3 protein once. Among 95,000 or so distinct CDR3 sequences listed, over 8.5% were seen once. Described time point: sample taken at primary tumor resection. The study sequenced unsorted whole RNA from tumor, nontumor lung or frozen PBMC. The approximately 78 donors had untreated early-stage non-small cell lung cancer. The data belong to a study of spatial heterogeneity in lung cancer. Trimming removed 1 base at V and 2 bases at J, with 14 bases between. The CDR3 is 15 amino acids. Germline CDR1 reads DFQATT; CDR2 reads SNEGSKA (reference sequence).

The clonotype originates from a male donor with early-stage non-small cell lung cancer. Source: PBMCs, taken at surgery. The V gene is TRBV20-1, the J gene TRBJ2-5; possible D gene TRBD2, 6 bases. This CDR3 reads CSARASGLTQETQYF. The CDR3 DNA sequence: TGCAGTGCTAGAGCATCTGGACTAACACAAGAGACCCAGTACTTC.